This TCR beta chain was documented in a study of T cells and Merkel cell carcinoma outcomes. Germline CDR1 and CDR2: SNHLY and FYNNEI. CDR3 size: 14 residues. The V and J ends lost 4 bases and 4 bases respectively, with 13 bases between them. The table came from immunoSEQ multiplex PCR; TCRdb's copy has only in-frame clones and leaves some out. The table lists 15,000 to 18,000 clones, more than 75% of them singletons. The gene calls are TRBV2 and TRBJ1-1; TRBD1 is a possible D gene (5 bases). Sequenced: tumor tissue from Merkel cell carcinoma. This receptor was identified in a human donor with Merkel cell carcinoma. The CDR3 region has the DNA TGTGCCAGCAGTGTAAAGGAAGGGGTCACTGAAGCTTTCTTT. As protein: CASSVKEGVTEAFF.